Listed below are T cell receptor beta chains from one sample, sequenced in a study of metastatic and nonmetastatic thyroid tumors. TCRdb recomputed clones from the PCR reads via MiXCR. The sample carries about 90,000 clones, around 7.8% recorded once. Sequenced material: blood. The receptors derive from a female donor with papillary thyroid cancer or a benign thyroid nodule (not recorded which). Some clones in this sample may be carry-over from other donors' samples. CDR3s include the opening cysteine and the closing phenylalanine or tryptophan. D genes are given only for firm matches. Clone size appears in some rows only: once, few, many, or a class for an expanded clone.

d_gene,j_gene,abundance,v_gene,CDR3aa,CDR3nt
NA,TRBJ2-1,many,TRBV9,CASNRDNEQFF,TGTGCCAGCAATAGGGACAATGAGCAGTTCTTC
NA,TRBJ2-5,few,TRBV2,CASTERVPQVGETQYF,TGTGCCAGCACCGAAAGGGTCCCTCAGGTGGGAGAGACCCAGTACTTC
TRBD2,TRBJ2-3,many,TRBV6-4,CASSAAGGTTDTQYF,TGTGCCAGCAGTGCAGCGGGGGGGACAACAGATACGCAGTATTTT
NA,TRBJ2-5,NA,TRBV30,CAWSQGETQYF,TGTGCCTGGAGTCAAGGGGAGACCCAGTACTTC
NA,TRBJ1-5,many,TRBV20-1,CSAREGGKPQHF,TGCAGTGCTAGAGAAGGGGGTAAGCCCCAGCATTTT
NA,TRBJ1-1,many,TRBV19,CASSIPGTKETEAFF,TGTGCCAGTAGTATACCCGGGACAAAAGAAACTGAAGCTTTCTTT
NA,TRBJ2-7,many,TRBV20-1,CSASHPRGGAVREQYF,TGCAGTGCTAGTCACCCCCGTGGAGGGGCAGTAAGGGAGCAGTACTTC
NA,TRBJ1-5,many,TRBV12-3/TRBV12-4,CASSLRGNQPQHF,TGTGCCAGCAGCCTCAGGGGAAATCAGCCCCAGCATTTT
TRBD1,TRBJ1-6,many,TRBV5-8,CASSIGTGGSPLHF,TGTGCCAGCAGTATCGGGACAGGGGGCTCACCCCTCCACTTT
TRBD1,TRBJ2-7,many,TRBV2,CASTRTGWIEQYF,TGTGCCAGCACCCGGACAGGGTGGATCGAGCAGTACTTC
TRBD1,TRBJ1-5,many,TRBV6-2/TRBV6-3,CASSFGQGQQPQHF,TGTGCCAGCAGTTTCGGACAGGGACAACAGCCCCAGCATTTT
TRBD2,TRBJ2-4,NA,TRBV6-1,CASSETGGGNIQYF,TGTGCCAGCAGTGAAACCGGGGGGGGAAACATTCAGTACTTC
NA,TRBJ2-3,many,TRBV6-1,CASSEFSGSTDTQYF,TGTGCCAGCAGTGAATTCAGCGGCAGCACAGATACGCAGTATTTT
TRBD2,TRBJ2-5,NA,TRBV6-1,CASSEDGGGAETQYF,TGTGCCAGCAGTGAAGACGGCGGGGGGGCCGAGACCCAGTACTTC
NA,TRBJ2-5,many,TRBV18,CASSPEGETQYF,TGTGCCAGCTCACCAGAGGGAGAGACCCAGTACTTC
TRBD1,TRBJ2-5,many,TRBV7-8,CASSGTGTGFGGWTQYF,TGTGCCAGCAGCGGCACCGGGACAGGGTTCGGGGGCTGGACCCAGTACTTC
NA,TRBJ2-5,NA,TRBV5-6,CASSPLYQETQYF,TGTGCCAGCAGCCCGCTTTACCAAGAGACCCAGTACTTC
TRBD1,TRBJ1-4,many,TRBV28,CASTKTGMGEKLFF,TGTGCCAGTACCAAGACAGGGATGGGAGAAAAACTGTTTTTT
TRBD1,TRBJ2-5,many,TRBV2,CASSEATGRKTQYF,TGTGCCAGCAGTGAAGCGACAGGGCGAAAGACCCAGTACTTC
NA,TRBJ2-7,many,TRBV7-9,CASSYGGAQSEQYF,TGTGCCAGCAGCTACGGGGGAGCCCAGTCAGAGCAGTACTTC
NA,TRBJ2-7,many,TRBV12-3/TRBV12-4,CASSSPSYSEQYF,TGTGCCAGCAGTTCTCCGTCGTACAGCGAGCAGTACTTC
NA,TRBJ1-5,NA,TRBV3-1,CASSQEQSDGNQPQHF,TGTGCCAGCAGCCAAGAACAATCCGATGGCAATCAGCCCCAGCACTTT
NA,TRBJ2-3,many,TRBV20-1,CSARAPGPDTDTQYF,TGCAGTGCTAGAGCCCCGGGACCAGACACAGATACGCAGTATTTT
TRBD2,TRBJ2-1,NA,TRBV29-1,CSVETLRGAANEQFF,TGCAGCGTTGAAACTTTGCGGGGGGCTGCAAATGAGCAGTTCTTC
NA,TRBJ1-4,many,TRBV27,CASSLWFHNEKLFF,TGTGCCAGCAGTTTATGGTTCCATAATGAAAAACTGTTTTTT
NA,TRBJ1-1,many,TRBV5-1,CASSLAGVWNTEAFF,TGCGCCAGCAGCTTGGCCGGGGTCTGGAACACTGAAGCTTTCTTT
TRBD1,TRBJ2-5,many,TRBV19,CASSPRGGTGEKTQYF,TGTGCCAGTAGTCCCAGAGGAGGGACAGGGGAGAAGACCCAGTACTTC
NA,TRBJ2-1,few,TRBV15,CATSRTRGNEQFF,TGTGCCACCAGCCGAACCCGGGGGAATGAGCAGTTCTTC
TRBD1,TRBJ2-2,few,TRBV9,CAIIATGQGAIGELFF,TGTGCCATCATCGCTACGGGACAGGGGGCTATCGGGGAGCTGTTTTTT
NA,TRBJ2-7,few,TRBV5-6,CASSLGYEQYF,TGTGCCAGCAGCTTGGGGTACGAGCAGTACTTC
NA,TRBJ2-7,many,TRBV5-4,CASSLDRTPNEQYF,TGTGCCAGCAGCTTGGACAGGACTCCTAACGAGCAGTACTTC
NA,TRBJ2-7,many,TRBV12-5,CASGLTQDSLKLYEQYF,TGTGCTAGTGGTTTGACGCAAGACAGCCTAAAGCTCTACGAGCAGTACTTC
NA,TRBJ2-5,many,TRBV28,CASSSDRIAQETQYF,TGTGCCAGCAGTTCCGACAGAATAGCGCAAGAGACCCAGTACTTC
TRBD1,TRBJ2-5,NA,TRBV20-1,CSAPVGGQGETQYF,TGCAGTGCGCCGGTTGGTGGACAGGGGGAGACCCAGTACTTC
TRBD1,TRBJ2-5,many,TRBV6-1,CASSPGQGFQETQYF,TGTGCCAGCAGTCCTGGACAGGGCTTCCAAGAGACCCAGTACTTC
NA,TRBJ1-3,many,TRBV6-1,CASSKIGLGNTIYF,TGTGCCAGCAGTAAGATAGGCCTTGGAAACACCATATATTTT
NA,TRBJ1-3,many,TRBV12-5,CASGLGIGNTIYF,TGTGCTAGTGGTTTGGGGATAGGAAACACCATATATTTT
NA,TRBJ1-2,many,TRBV6-1,CASSEGLGYTF,TGTGCCAGCAGTGAGGGTCTTGGCTACACCTTC
TRBD2,TRBJ2-5,many,TRBV6-1,CASSGSSGGTPQETQYF,TGTGCCAGCAGTGGAAGTAGCGGGGGGACACCCCAAGAGACCCAGTACTTC
NA,TRBJ2-1,NA,TRBV6-2/TRBV6-3,CASSYPGTPNNEQFF,TGTGCCAGCAGTTACCCAGGGACCCCCAACAATGAGCAGTTCTTC
NA,TRBJ1-2,many,TRBV2,CASSRPGWMEGYGYTF,TGTGCCAGCAGTCGCCCAGGCTGGATGGAAGGCTATGGCTACACCTTC
NA,TRBJ2-5,many,TRBV2,CASSEAVAVQETQYF,TGTGCCAGCAGTGAAGCGGTGGCGGTACAAGAGACCCAGTACTTC
NA,TRBJ2-2,many,TRBV2,CASRQGTNTGELFF,TGTGCCAGCAGGCAGGGGACGAACACCGGGGAGCTGTTTTTT
TRBD1,TRBJ1-5,many,TRBV27,CASRPGQGHSNQPQHF,TGTGCCAGCAGACCTGGACAGGGTCATAGCAATCAGCCCCAGCATTTT
NA,TRBJ2-2,many,TRBV10-1,CASSEKPGLGGELFF,TGCGCCAGCAGTGAGAAGCCGGGTTTAGGCGGGGAGCTGTTTTTT
NA,TRBJ2-7,many,TRBV6-2/TRBV6-3,CASSYPAYEQYF,TGTGCCAGCAGTTACCCGGCCTACGAGCAGTACTTC
TRBD1,TRBJ2-3,few,TRBV6-5,CASSCSRDRVSDMQYF,TGTGCCAGCAGTTGCTCCCGGGACAGGGTTTCAGATATGCAGTATTTT